The 18 T cell receptor beta chains reported below all come from one sample, sequenced in a study of tumor-infiltrating lymphocytes in localized non-small cell lung cancer. Profiling relied on immunoSEQ multiplex PCR, and the TCRdb table lists in-frame clones only, not all of them. The repertoire consists of about 3,800 clones, with 60% to 75% occurring once and the leading ten covering 14% to 15%. What was sequenced was uninvolved lung tissue not adjacent to the tumor. These receptors were collected from a human donor with non-small cell lung cancer.

The rearrangement joins TRBV14 to TRBJ1-1; D perhaps matches TRBD1 (5 bases). V gave up 4 bases and J gave up 7 bases, with 10 bases separating them. Germline CDR1 reads SGHDN; CDR2 reads FVKESK. CDR3 length: 12 amino acids. The CDR3 coding sequence is TGTGCCAGCAGCCCGACTGGGGGTGAAGCTTTCTTT. Protein product: CASSPTGGEAFF.

The chain links TRBV14 to TRBJ2-1, with D hard to call. The CDR3 extends over 11 amino acids. Germline-derived CDR1 and CDR2 are SGHDN and FVKESK. V lost 2 bases to trimming and J lost 9 bases, with 5 bases between them. DNA of the CDR3: TGTGCCAGCAGCCAATTAGGTGAGCAGTTCTTC. Translation: CASSQLGEQFF.

The chain combines TRBV27 with TRBJ1-1; D ambiguous. CDR3 length equals 15 residues. V was shortened by 5 bases and J by 1 base, with 14 bases between the two germline ends. CDR1 MNHEY and CDR2 SMNVEV come from the germline V gene (reference sequence). The CDR3 coding sequence is TGTGCCAGCAGTCCCTACGAGTTATCGAACACTGAAGCTTTCTTT. Translation: CASSPYELSNTEAFF.

This clone appeared a few times. J is TRBJ1-2 and V is TRBV13; D uncertain. The V gene's germline CDR1 is PRHDT and CDR2 FYEKMQ (reference sequence). Between the trimmed V and J ends, which lost 1 base and 3 bases, there was a span of 12 bases. The CDR3 is 15 amino acids. CDR3 region: CASSLEGGPDYGYTF. CDR3 coding DNA: TGTGCCAGCAGCTTAGAGGGCGGTCCGGACTATGGCTACACCTTC.

This rearrangement joins TRBV6-1 to TRBJ2-6, with TRBD1 as a possible D gene (6 bases). There are 17 residues in the CDR3. Germline CDR1 reads MNHNS; CDR2 reads SASEGT. Trimming took off 4 bases at V and 0 bases at J, with 13 bases between the two ends. The CDR3 spells CASSATGPLSGANVLTF. CDR3 DNA sequence: TGTGCCAGCAGTGCCACAGGGCCACTCTCTGGGGCCAACGTCCTGACTTTC.

The genes are TRBV7-6 and TRBJ2-1; 7 bases are shared with TRBD1. In germline, CDR1 is SGHVS, CDR2 FNYEAQ. V dropped 5 bases and J dropped 9; count of bases not matched to a gene: 13. This CDR3 contains 15 residues. The CDR3 protein is CASSPTGLSGGEQFF. Written as DNA, the CDR3 is TGTGCCAGCAGCCCCACCGGGCTCTCAGGGGGTGAGCAGTTCTTC.

V usage is TRBV7-2 and J usage is TRBJ1-1; perhaps TRBD1 as D (5 bases). The CDR3 totals 14 residues. The ends were cut back, 0 bases at V and 4 bases at J, with 9 bases in the middle. Germline CDR1 reads SGHTA; CDR2 reads FQGNSA. The CDR3 reads CASSLAVQGTEAFF. The CDR3, as DNA: TGTGCCAGCAGCTTAGCAGTGCAGGGCACTGAAGCTTTCTTT.

V gene TRBV10-3 combines with J gene TRBJ2-7, with unresolved D. The germline V gene encodes CDR1 ENHRY and CDR2 SYGVKD. The CDR3 consists of 15 residues. Deletions cut 0 bases from V and 5 bases from J, with 14 bases between. The CDR3: CAISESGSTWDEQYF. CDR3 DNA: TGTGCCATCAGTGAGTCGGGCAGCACCTGGGACGAGCAGTACTTC.

The rearrangement links TRBV5-6 to TRBJ2-6; D might be TRBD1 (5 bases). V was pared by 4 bases and J by 1 base, with 12 bases between. This CDR3 has 16 amino acids. Germline V lookup: CDR1 SGHDT, CDR2 YYEEEE. The chain's CDR3 is CASSVSGISGANVLTF. The CDR3 bases are TGTGCCAGCAGCGTCTCAGGGATTTCTGGGGCCAACGTCCTGACTTTC.

The CDR3 nucleotides read TGTGCCAGCAGTGAAGGAACAACCGGGGAGCTGTTTTTT. As protein: CASSEGTTGELFF. The chain couples TRBV6-4 to TRBJ2-2; D gene unclear. This CDR3 contains 13 residues. Germline CDR1 is MRHNA and CDR2 is SNTAGT. V lost 3 bases, J lost 5 bases, and 7 bases lay in between.

This sequence joins TRBV25-1 and TRBJ2-7; 8 bases are a match to TRBD2. V lost 2 bases, J lost 4 bases, and 4 bases stayed unmatched. Germline V lookup: CDR1 MGHDK, CDR2 SYGVNS. The CDR3 is 14 residues long. The CDR3 reads CASSEAGGFYEQYF. CDR3 DNA: TGTGCCAGCAGTGAAGCGGGAGGTTTTTACGAGCAGTACTTC.

This chain joins TRBV2 and TRBJ2-5; 11 bases line up with TRBD2. The ends lost 6 bases at V and 5 bases at J; junction bases unmatched: 17. CDR1 SNHLY and CDR2 FYNNEI come from the germline V gene. CDR3 length equals 18 residues. The CDR3 loop reads CASRPMVGSGRVGETQYF. The CDR3 coding sequence is TGTGCCAGCAGACCAATGGTTGGTAGCGGGAGGGTGGGTGAGACCCAGTACTTC. The whole variable domain, remainder taken from reference TRBV2 and TRBJ2-5, is EPEVTQTPSHQVTQMGQEVILRCVPISNHLYFYWYRQILGQKVEFLVSFYNNEISEKSEIFDDQFSVERPDGSNFTLKIRSTKLEDSAMYFCASRPMVGSGRVGETQYFGPGTRLLVL.

The rearrangement links TRBV6-5 to TRBJ1-2; 8 nucleotides match TRBD1. The trim removed 4 bases at V and 8 bases at J, leaving 12 bases unmatched. Per germline, CDR1 MNHEY and CDR2 SVGAGI. There are 15 residues in the CDR3. CDR3 sequence: CASSSAGQASGGYTF. The CDR3 coding sequence is TGTGCCAGCAGTTCCGCGGGACAGGCCTCGGGAGGCTACACCTTC.

The chain is built from TRBV27 and TRBJ1-1; D ambiguous. Germline V gene lookup returns CDR1 MNHEY and CDR2 SMNVEV (reference sequence). The CDR3 covers 13 residues. Trimming took off 4 bases at V and 6 bases at J, with 12 bases between the two ends. The CDR3 region has the DNA TGTGCCAGCAGTTCATACCCGGCGTCTGAAGCTTTCTTT. Its protein product is CASSSYPASEAFF.

The CDR3 spells CASSVTQGPNQPQHF. The CDR3 DNA follows: TGTGCCAGCAGCGTGACACAGGGGCCCAATCAGCCCCAGCATTTT. This chain joins TRBV7-9 and TRBJ1-5, with 7 bases identical to TRBD1. The CDR3 is 15 amino acids. Germline V gene lookup returns CDR1 SEHNR and CDR2 FQNEAQ (reference sequence). The junction had 7 bases not matched to a gene; V was cut back by 5 bases and J by 3 bases.

This clone was recorded once. The chain employs TRBV28 and TRBJ2-3, with TRBD2 matching over 14 bases. The germline V gene encodes CDR1 MDHEN and CDR2 SYDVKM. With 2 bases clipped from V and 5 bases from J, the junction kept 6 bases outside the gene matches. This CDR3 region has 17 residues. The CDR3: CASSLPLGTSGRDTQYF. The CDR3 nucleotides read TGTGCCAGCAGTTTACCCCTGGGGACTAGCGGGAGAGATACGCAGTATTTT. Full variable domain (missing parts from reference TRBV28 and TRBJ2-3): DVKVTQSSRYLVKRTGEKVFLECVQDMDHENMFWYRQDPGLGLRLIYFSYDVKMKEKGDIPEGYSVSREKKERFSLILESASTNQTSMYLCASSLPLGTSGRDTQYFGPGTRLTVL.

The gene calls are TRBV5-1 and TRBJ2-2, with D possibly TRBD1 on 7 matching bases. In germline, CDR1 is SGHRS, CDR2 YFSETQ. V lost 4 bases and J lost 3, with 16 bases in between. This CDR3 has 16 amino acids. CDR3 residues: CASSPSGGTDTGELFF. The CDR3 DNA reads TGCGCCAGCAGCCCTTCAGGGGGGACTGACACCGGGGAGCTGTTTTTT.

The gene calls are TRBV15 and TRBJ1-3; 11 bases are shared with TRBD1. The CDR3 has 17 amino acids. After removal of 5 bases from V and 4 bases from J, the junction contained 10 bases not matched to a gene. Germline assignment: CDR1 LNHNV and CDR2 YYDKDF (reference sequence). The CDR3 loop is CATSGGQGASRGNTIYF. In DNA form, the CDR3 reads TGTGCCACCAGCGGCGGACAGGGGGCATCTCGAGGAAACACCATATATTTT.